This TCR beta chain was identified in a study of regulatory T cells in long-lasting Graves disease. From germline, CDR1 is SGDLS and CDR2 YYNGEE. V shed 0 bases and J shed 4 bases, with 5 bases lying between them. There are 13 residues in the CDR3. CDR3-region Arm-PCR and iRepertoire HTBI primers produced the TCR beta libraries. TCRdb re-called the multiplex PCR reads through MiXCR, storing one row per CDR3 protein. The repertoire holds roughly 450,000 distinct CDR3 sequences, with 20% to 25% as singletons. As to time point: persistent/refractory GD, antithyroid drugs over 5 years with positive TRAb. From PBMCs, RNA was extracted and then used to make the TCR library. American Thyroid Association guidelines defined Graves' disease diagnosis.

The clonotype was recovered from a female donor with Graves disease. V and J are TRBV9 and TRBJ1-5; D unclear. Sequenced here: peripheral blood mononuclear cells (PBMCs), sampled when the disease was refractory, from a patient treated with antithyroid drugs. The CDR3 nucleotides are TGTGCCAGCAGCGTAGGCCATAATCAGCCCCAGCATTTT. Protein product: CASSVGHNQPQHF.